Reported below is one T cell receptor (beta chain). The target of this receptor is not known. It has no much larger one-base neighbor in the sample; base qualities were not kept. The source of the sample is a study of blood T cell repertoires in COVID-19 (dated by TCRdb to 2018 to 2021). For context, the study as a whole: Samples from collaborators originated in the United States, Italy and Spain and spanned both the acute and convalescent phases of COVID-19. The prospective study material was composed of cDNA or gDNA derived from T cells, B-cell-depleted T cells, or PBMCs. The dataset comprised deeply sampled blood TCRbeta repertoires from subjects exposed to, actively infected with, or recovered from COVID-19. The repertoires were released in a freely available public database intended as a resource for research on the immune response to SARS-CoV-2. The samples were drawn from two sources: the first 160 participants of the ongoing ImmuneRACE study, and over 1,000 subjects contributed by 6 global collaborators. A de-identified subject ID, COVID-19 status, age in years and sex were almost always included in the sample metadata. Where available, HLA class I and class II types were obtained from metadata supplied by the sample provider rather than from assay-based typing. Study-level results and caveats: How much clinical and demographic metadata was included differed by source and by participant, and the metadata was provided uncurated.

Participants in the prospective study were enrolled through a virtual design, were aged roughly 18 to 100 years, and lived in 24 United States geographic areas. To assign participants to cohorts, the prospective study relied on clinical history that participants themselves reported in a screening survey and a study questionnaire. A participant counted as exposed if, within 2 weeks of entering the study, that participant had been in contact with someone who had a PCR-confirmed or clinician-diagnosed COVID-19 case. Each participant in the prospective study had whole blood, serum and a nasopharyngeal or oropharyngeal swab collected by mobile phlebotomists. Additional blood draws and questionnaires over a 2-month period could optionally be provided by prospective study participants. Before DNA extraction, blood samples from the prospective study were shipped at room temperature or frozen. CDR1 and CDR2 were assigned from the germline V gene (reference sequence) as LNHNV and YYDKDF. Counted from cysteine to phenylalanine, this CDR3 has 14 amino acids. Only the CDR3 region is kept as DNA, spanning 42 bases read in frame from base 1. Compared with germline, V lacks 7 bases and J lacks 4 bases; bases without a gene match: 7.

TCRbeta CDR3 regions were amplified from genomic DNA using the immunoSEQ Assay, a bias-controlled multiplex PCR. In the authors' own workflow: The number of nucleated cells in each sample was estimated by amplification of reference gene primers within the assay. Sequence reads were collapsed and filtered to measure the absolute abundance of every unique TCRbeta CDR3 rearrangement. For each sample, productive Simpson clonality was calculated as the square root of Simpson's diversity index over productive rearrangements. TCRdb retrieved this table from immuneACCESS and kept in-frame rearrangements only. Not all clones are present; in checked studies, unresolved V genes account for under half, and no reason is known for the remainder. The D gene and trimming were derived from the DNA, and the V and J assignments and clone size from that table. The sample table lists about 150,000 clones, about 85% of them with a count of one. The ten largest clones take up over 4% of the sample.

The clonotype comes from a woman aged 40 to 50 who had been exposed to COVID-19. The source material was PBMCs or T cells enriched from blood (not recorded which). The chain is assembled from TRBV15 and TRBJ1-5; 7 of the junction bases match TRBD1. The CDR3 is CATTRGTANQPQHF. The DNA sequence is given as TGTGCCACCACCCGGGGGACAGCAAATCAGCCCCAGCATTTT.